The source of this TCR beta chain is a study of shared clonotypes between healthy human individuals. Clones were sequenced by immunoSEQ multiplex PCR, and TCRdb holds only the in-frame ones, with some missing. The profile covers about 2,200,000 clones, with under 95% appearing a single time and more than 1.5% taken by the ten largest. This clone was counted a single time. The target antigen is unknown. Naive CD8 cells, CD45RO-negative and positively selected for CCR7, excluded terminally differentiated effector memory CD45RA+ cells. The donors were all Caucasian adults (living in Nashville, Tennessee). Findings and caveats of the study: Sorted-subset sequencing was shown by rarefaction to be incomplete despite large depth. Shared clonotypes: approximately 5% naive CD4, under 4% naive CD8, about 2.5% memory CD4, 0.35% to 0.5% memory CD8.

The sequenced sample consisted of naive CD8+ T cells from PBMCs. This clonotype was sampled from a man between 18 and 35 years old in good health. Some clones in this sample may be carry-over from other donors' samples.

CDR3 protein: CASSPSGSLYEQYF. As DNA, the CDR3 is TGTGCCAGCAGCCCTAGCGGGAGTCTGTACGAGCAGTACTTC. V gene TRBV28 combines with J gene TRBJ2-7; 10 bases map to TRBD2. This CDR3 region has 14 residues. Germline-derived CDR1 and CDR2 are MDHEN and SYDVKM. The trim removed 6 bases at V and 4 bases at J, leaving 6 bases unmatched.